This TCR beta chain comes out of a study of blood T cell repertoires in COVID-19 (dated by TCRdb to about 2020). Concerning the study at large: Samples from collaborators originated in the United States, Italy and Spain and spanned both the acute and convalescent phases of COVID-19. The material from the prospective study consisted of cDNA or gDNA derived from T cells, B-cell-depleted T cells, or PBMCs. Subjects who had been exposed to COVID-19, were actively infected with it, or had recovered from it provided the deeply sampled blood TCRbeta repertoires that made up the dataset. The repertoires were made available in a free public database intended to serve as a resource for research on the immune response to SARS-CoV-2. The samples were drawn from two sources: the first 160 participants of the ongoing ImmuneRACE study, and some 1,300 subjects contributed by 6 global collaborators. A de-identified subject ID, COVID-19 status, age in years and sex were almost always included in the sample metadata. Where available, HLA class I and class II types were taken from metadata supplied by the sample provider and were not determined by assay-based typing.

Overall results and qualifications from the work: Clinical and demographic metadata were provided uncurated, with the amount varying by source and participant.

The immunoSEQ Assay, a bias-controlled multiplex PCR, was used to amplify TCRbeta CDR3 regions from genomic DNA. As for how the authors treated the data: Nucleated cell counts per sample were estimated from amplification of reference gene primers within the assay. To quantify the absolute abundance of each unique TCRbeta CDR3 rearrangement, sequence reads were collapsed and filtered. Productive Simpson clonality was computed per sample as the square root of Simpson's diversity index over productive rearrangements. TCRdb retrieved this table from immuneACCESS and kept in-frame rearrangements only. Not all clones are present; in checked studies, unresolved V genes account for under half, and no reason is known for the remainder. Clonal size and the V and J genes are those of that table, whereas D and trimming came from the DNA. The sample table contains 130,000 to 150,000 clones; only one count was recorded for about 88% of them. The biggest ten clones account for approximately 2.5% of the sample.

With respect to this clone: There is no known antigen for this receptor. Qualities for individual bases were not recorded, and no much larger clone is one base off.

Whole blood was collected in K2EDTA tubes by collaborating institutions according to the institutions' own protocols. Collaborator samples were shipped for TCRbeta analysis as frozen whole blood, isolated PBMCs, or DNA extracted from either sample type. V trim: 2 bases; J trim: 7 bases; unmatched bases: 9. Including the terminal cysteine and phenylalanine, the CDR3 comprises 15 residues. Just CDR3 DNA is preserved here, 45 bases in frame from base 1. Taken from the germline V gene (reference sequence), the CDR1 and CDR2 loops are LNHDA and SQIVND. The chain is encoded by TRBV19 joined to TRBJ1-1; TRBD1 lines up with 8 middle nucleotides. The sample was peripheral blood. The clonotype originates from a human donor in a cohort sampled during active COVID-19. The CDR3 region: CASSIRGQVGGEAFF. In nucleotide form, the sequence is TGTGCCAGTAGTATACGGGGACAGGTCGGGGGTGAAGCTTTCTTT.